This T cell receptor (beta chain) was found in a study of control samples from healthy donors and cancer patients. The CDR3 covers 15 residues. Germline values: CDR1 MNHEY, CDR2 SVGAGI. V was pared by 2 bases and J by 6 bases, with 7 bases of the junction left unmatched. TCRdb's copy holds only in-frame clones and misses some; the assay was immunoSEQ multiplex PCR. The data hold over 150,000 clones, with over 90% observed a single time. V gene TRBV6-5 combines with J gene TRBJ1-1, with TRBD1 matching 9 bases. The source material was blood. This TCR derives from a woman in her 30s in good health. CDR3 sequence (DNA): TGTGCCAGCAGTTACCGCCGGACAGGGGAGGCTGAAGCTTTCTTT. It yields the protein CASSYRRTGEAEAFF.